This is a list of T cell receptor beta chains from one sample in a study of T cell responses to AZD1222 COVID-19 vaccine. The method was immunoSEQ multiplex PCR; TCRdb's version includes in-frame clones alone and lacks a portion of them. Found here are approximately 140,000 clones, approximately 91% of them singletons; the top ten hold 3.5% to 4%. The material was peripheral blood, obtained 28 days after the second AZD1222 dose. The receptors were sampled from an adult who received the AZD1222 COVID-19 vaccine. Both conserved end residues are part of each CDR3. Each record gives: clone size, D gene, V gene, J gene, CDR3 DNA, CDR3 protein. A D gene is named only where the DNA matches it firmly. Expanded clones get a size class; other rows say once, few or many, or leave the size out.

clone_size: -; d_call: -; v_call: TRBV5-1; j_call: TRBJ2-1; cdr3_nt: TGCGCCAGCAGTGGAGGCTCCTACAATGAGCAGTTCTTC; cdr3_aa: CASSGGSYNEQFF
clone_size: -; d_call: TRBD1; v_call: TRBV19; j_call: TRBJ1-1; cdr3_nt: TGTGCCAGTAGTATGAGACAGGGTAACACTGAAGCTTTCTTT; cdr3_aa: CASSMRQGNTEAFF
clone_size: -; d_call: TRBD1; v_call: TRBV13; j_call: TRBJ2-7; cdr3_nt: TGTGCCAGCAGCCCCATGGGACAGGGGTTCTACGAGCAGTACTTC; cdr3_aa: CASSPMGQGFYEQYF
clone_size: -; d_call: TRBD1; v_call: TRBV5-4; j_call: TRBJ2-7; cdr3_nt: TGTGCCAGCAGCTTGGGACCCGGACAGGGGGGTTACGAGCAGTACTTC; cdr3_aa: CASSLGPGQGGYEQYF
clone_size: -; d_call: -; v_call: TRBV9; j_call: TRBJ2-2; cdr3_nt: TGTGCCAGCAGCGTAGTCCCCGATTCGGGCACCGGGGAGCTGTTTTTT; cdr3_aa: CASSVVPDSGTGELFF
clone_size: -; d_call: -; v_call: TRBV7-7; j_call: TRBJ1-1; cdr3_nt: TGTGCCAGCAGTCGGACAGTGAACACTGAAGCTTTCTTT; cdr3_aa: CASSRTVNTEAFF
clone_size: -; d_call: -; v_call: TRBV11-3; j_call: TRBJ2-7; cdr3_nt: TGTGCCAGCAGCTTAGACCACAGTGGTTACGAGCAGTACTTC; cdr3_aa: CASSLDHSGYEQYF
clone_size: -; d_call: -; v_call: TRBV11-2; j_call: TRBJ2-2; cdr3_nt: TGTGCCAGCAGCTTAGTTGGGGCCCGAACTTACACCGGGGAGCTGTTTTTT; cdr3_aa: CASSLVGARTYTGELFF
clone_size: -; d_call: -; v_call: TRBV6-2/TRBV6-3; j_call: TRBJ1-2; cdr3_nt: TGTGCCAGCAGTTATGCGATTAACTATGGCTACACCTTC; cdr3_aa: CASSYAINYGYTF
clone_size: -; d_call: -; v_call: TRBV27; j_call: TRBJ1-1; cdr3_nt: TGTGCCAGCAGTTTTAGCCGCGGGGGGGAAGCTTTCTTT; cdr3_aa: CASSFSRGGEAFF
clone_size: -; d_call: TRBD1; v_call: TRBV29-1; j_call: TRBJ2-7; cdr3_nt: TGCAGCGCTCGATCGACAGGGGGCGAGCAGTACTTC; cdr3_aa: CSARSTGGEQYF
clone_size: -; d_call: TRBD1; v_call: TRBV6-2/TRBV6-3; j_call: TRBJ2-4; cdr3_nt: TGTGCCAGCAGTTACTCCACAGGGGTTTCGGCCAAAAACATTCAGTACTTC; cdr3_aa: CASSYSTGVSAKNIQYF
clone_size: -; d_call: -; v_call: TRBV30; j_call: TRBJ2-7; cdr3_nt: TGTGCCTGGAGTGTAGGCAGGGGGGGCTACGAGCAGTACTTC; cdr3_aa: CAWSVGRGGYEQYF
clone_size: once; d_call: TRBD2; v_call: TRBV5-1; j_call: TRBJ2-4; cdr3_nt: TGCGCCAGCAGCTTAACCGGGACTAGCGGGAGGGAGAGGAACATTCAGTACTTC; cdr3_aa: CASSLTGTSGRERNIQYF
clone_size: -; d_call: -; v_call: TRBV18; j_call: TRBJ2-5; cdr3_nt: TGTGCCAGCTCGAGTCCTCGACAGGGGATGACGCGGGAGTGGTTGGAGACCCAGTACTTC; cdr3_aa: CASSSPRQGMTREWLETQYF
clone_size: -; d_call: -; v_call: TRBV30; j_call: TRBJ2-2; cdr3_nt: TGTGCCTGGTGGGGAGGGGGTCACGGGGAGCTGTTTTTT; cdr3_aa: CAWWGGGHGELFF
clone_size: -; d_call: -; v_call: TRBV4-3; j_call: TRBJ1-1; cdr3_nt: TGCGCCAGCAGCCAAGAAACGTCAGGGAGTCCGAACACTGAAGCTTTCTTT; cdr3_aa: CASSQETSGSPNTEAFF
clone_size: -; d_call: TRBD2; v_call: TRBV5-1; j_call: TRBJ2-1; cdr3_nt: TGCGCCAGCAGCTTGGAAGCTAGCGGACCCAATGAGCAGTTCTTC; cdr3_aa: CASSLEASGPNEQFF
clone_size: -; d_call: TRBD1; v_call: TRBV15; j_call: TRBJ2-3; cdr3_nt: TGTGCCACCAGCACTAGGACAGGAAGCACAGATACGCAGTATTTT; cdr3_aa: CATSTRTGSTDTQYF
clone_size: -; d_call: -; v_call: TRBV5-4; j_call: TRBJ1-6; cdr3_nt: TGTGCCAGCAGCCCATTCCGGGGCGGATTGAGGTCACCCCTCCACTTT; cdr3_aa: CASSPFRGGLRSPLHF
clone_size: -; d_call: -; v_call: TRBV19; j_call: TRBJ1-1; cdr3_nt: TGTGCCAGTAGTCGGCCCGGGGCACCTAACACTGAAGCTTTCTTT; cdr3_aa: CASSRPGAPNTEAFF
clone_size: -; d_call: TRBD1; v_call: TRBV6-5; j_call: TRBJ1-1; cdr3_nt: TGTGCCAGCAGTCGACAGGGGAACACTGAAGCTTTCTTT; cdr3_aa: CASSRQGNTEAFF
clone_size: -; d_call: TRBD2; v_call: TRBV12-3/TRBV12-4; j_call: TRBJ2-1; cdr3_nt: TGTGCCAGCAGCCCGGGACTAGCGGGAGCTCGGTTCTTC; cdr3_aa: CASSPGLAGARFF
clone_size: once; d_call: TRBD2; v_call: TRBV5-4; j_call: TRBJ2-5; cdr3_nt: TGTGCCAGCACCCGTAGCGCGGGGGTACAAGAGACCCAGTACTTC; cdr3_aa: CASTRSAGVQETQYF
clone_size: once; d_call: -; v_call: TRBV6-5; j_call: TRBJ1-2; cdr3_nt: TGTGCCAGCAGCCTGACGGACAACTATGGCTACACCTTC; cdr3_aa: CASSLTDNYGYTF
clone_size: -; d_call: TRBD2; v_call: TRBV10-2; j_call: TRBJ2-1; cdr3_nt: TGCGCCGGGGGGACTAGCGGGATGTCCAATGAGCAGTTCTTC; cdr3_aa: CAGGTSGMSNEQFF
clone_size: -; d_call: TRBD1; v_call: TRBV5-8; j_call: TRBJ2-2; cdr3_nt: TGTGCCAGCAGCCACGGACAGGGCCCGAACACCGGGGAGCTGTTTTTT; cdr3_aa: CASSHGQGPNTGELFF
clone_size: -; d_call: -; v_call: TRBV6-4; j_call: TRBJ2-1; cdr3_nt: TGTGCCAGCAGTGACGGGGGCTACTACAATGAGCAGTTCTTC; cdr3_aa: CASSDGGYYNEQFF
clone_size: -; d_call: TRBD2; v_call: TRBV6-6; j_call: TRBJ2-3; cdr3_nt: TGTGCCAGCAGTTCCCCCTTCTTTAGCGGGACTAATACGCAGTATTTT; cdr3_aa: CASSSPFFSGTNTQYF
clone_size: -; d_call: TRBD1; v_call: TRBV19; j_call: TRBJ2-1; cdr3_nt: TGTGCCAGTAGTATGGGGTGGACAGGGGAAGCCAATGAGCAGTTCTTC; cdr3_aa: CASSMGWTGEANEQFF
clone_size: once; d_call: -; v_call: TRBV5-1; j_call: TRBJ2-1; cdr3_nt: TGCGCCAGCAGCGCCGCCGGGGCCGACAATGAGCAGTTCTTC; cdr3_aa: CASSAAGADNEQFF
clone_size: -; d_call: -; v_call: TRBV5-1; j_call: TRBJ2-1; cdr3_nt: TGCGCCAGCAGCTCCTACAGGGACTCCTACAATGAGCAGTTCTTC; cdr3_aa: CASSSYRDSYNEQFF
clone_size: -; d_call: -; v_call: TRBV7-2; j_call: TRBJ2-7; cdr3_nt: TGTGCCAGCAGCTTAGCTTTTCAGCGATCCGAGCAGTACTTC; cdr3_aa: CASSLAFQRSEQYF
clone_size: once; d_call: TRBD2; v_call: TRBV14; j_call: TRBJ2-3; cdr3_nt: TGTGCCAGCGAACTAAGCGGGGCTACAGATACGCAGTATTTT; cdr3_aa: CASELSGATDTQYF
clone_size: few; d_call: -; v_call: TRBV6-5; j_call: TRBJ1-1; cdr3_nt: TGTGCCAGCAGTTACCTGATCGGGGAAGCTTTCTTT; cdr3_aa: CASSYLIGEAFF
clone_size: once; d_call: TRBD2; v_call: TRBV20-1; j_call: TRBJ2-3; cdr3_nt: TGCAGTGCTAGTCCCCCCCGACTAGCGGGTTCAGATACGCAGTATTTT; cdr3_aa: CSASPPRLAGSDTQYF
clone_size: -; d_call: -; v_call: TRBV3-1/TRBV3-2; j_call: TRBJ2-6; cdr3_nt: TGTGCCAGCAGCCAGGACAGCTCTGGGGCCAACGTCCTGACTTTC; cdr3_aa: CASSQDSSGANVLTF
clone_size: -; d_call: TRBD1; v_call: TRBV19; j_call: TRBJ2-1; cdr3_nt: TGTGCCAGTAGTGTACAGGGGGCTCCATACAATGAGCAGTTCTTC; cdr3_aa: CASSVQGAPYNEQFF
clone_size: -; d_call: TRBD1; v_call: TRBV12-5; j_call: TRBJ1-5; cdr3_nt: TGTGCTAGTGGTTTGGTTGTACCGGGACAGCATCAGCCCCAGCATTTT; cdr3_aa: CASGLVVPGQHQPQHF
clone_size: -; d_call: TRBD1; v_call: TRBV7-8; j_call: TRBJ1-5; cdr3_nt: TGTGCCAGCAGCCGAGGGACAGGACTCAATCAGCCCCAGCATTTT; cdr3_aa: CASSRGTGLNQPQHF
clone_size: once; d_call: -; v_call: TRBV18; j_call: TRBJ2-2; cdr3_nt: TGTGCCAGCTCACCGAGGACCGGGGAGCTGTTTTTT; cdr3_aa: CASSPRTGELFF
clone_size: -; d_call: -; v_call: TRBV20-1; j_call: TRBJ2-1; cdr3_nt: TGCAGTGCTAGTAGGAGGAGCTCCTACAATGAGCAGTTCTTC; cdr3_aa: CSASRRSSYNEQFF
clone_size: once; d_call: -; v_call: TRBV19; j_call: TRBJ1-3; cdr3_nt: TGTGCCAGTAGTATAGGTCTACGACTGATCTCTGGAAACACCATATATTTT; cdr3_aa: CASSIGLRLISGNTIYF
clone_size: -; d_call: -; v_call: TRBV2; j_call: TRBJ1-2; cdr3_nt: TGTGCCAGCAGCGGGGAGTATGGCTACACCTTC; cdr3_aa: CASSGEYGYTF
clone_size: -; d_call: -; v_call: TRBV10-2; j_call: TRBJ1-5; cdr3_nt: TGCGCCAGCCGGGGTAGCAATCAGCCCCAGCATTTT; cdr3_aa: CASRGSNQPQHF
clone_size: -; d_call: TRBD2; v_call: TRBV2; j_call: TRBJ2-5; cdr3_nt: TGTGCCAGCAGTTGGACTAGCGGTCCAGAGACCCAGTACTTC; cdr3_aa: CASSWTSGPETQYF
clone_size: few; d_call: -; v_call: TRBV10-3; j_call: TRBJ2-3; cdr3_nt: TGTGCCATCAGTGAGGGGGGAGCTAGGTCAGATACGCAGTATTTT; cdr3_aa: CAISEGGARSDTQYF
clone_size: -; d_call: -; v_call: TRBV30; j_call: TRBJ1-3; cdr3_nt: TGTGCCTGGAGTGGACAGGCTTTCTCTGGAAACACCATATATTTT; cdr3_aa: CAWSGQAFSGNTIYF
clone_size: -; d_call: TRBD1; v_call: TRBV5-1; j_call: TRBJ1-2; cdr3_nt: TGCGCCAGCAGCCCTTGGCCCCTGTCCGGGACAGAGGACTATGGCTACACCTTC; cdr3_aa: CASSPWPLSGTEDYGYTF
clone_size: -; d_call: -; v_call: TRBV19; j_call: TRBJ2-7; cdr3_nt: TGTGCCAGTAGTATAACACGGGGGTACTCCTACGAGCAGTACTTC; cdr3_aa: CASSITRGYSYEQYF
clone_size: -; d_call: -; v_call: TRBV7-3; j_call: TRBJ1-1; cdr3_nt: TGTGCCAGCAGCTTATCGGGAGGGGTTGGTTCCGAAGCTTTCTTT; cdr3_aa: CASSLSGGVGSEAFF
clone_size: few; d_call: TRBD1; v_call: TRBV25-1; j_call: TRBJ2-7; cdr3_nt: TGTGCCAGCAGTAAAGGACAGGACTACGAGCAGTACTTC; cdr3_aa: CASSKGQDYEQYF
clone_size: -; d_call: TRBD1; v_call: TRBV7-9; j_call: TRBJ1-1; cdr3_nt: TGTGCCACCTGGGGACAGGGGTTAACTGAAGCTTTCTTT; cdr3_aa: CATWGQGLTEAFF